The 20 T cell receptor beta chains in this list originate from one sample, sequenced in a study of blood T cells in healthy people across ages. Sample-barcoded 5' priming and a J-beta primer mix drove a second PCR of roughly 7 to 11 cycles. MiXCR was run by TCRdb on the 5' RACE reads, yielding one entry per CDR3 protein. This sample carries around 2 million distinct CDR3 sequences, about two fifths of them seen once, and the ten largest clones take 23%. Material for sequencing was blood. Source of these receptors: a human donor in good health.

This clonotype was counted a few times. This sequence joins TRBV4-3 and TRBJ1-4; no reliable D call. The V end lost 4 bases, the J end lost 4 bases, and 10 bases lay between the germline ends. The CDR3 length is 14 residues. Germline V gives CDR1 LGHNA, CDR2 YSLEER. The CDR3 nucleotides read TGCGCCAGCAGCCGGAGTTGGAATAATGAAAAACTGTTTTTT. It is translated as CASSRSWNNEKLFF.

This clonotype showed up many times. The V gene is TRBV6-1, the J gene TRBJ2-6; 9 bases line up with TRBD1. V shed 4 bases, J shed 2 bases, and the junction held 9 bases outside the gene matches. In germline, CDR1 is MNHNS, CDR2 SASEGT. There are 18 residues in the CDR3. The CDR3 sequence: CASSGTGTGLAGANVLTF. As DNA, the CDR3 is TGTGCCAGCAGTGGTACCGGGACAGGGTTAGCTGGGGCCAACGTCCTGACTTTC.

This chain connects TRBV11-2 to TRBJ2-4; D perhaps matches TRBD1 (6 bases). The DNA end favors TRBJ2-5, so the J call may be wrong. The CDR3 extends over 15 amino acids. Per the germline V gene, CDR1 is SGHAT and CDR2 is FQNNGV. CDR3 amino acids: CASSPHTGWEETQYF. For the CDR3, the DNA is TGTGCCAGCAGCCCACACACAGGGTGGGAGGAGACCCAGTACTTC.

This clonotype was detected a few times. V gene TRBV7-2 combines with J gene TRBJ2-5, with TRBD1 identical over 7 bases. The CDR3 totals 15 residues. V dropped 3 bases and J dropped 3; count of bases not matched to a gene: 7. Per the germline V gene, CDR1 is SGHTA and CDR2 is FQGNSA. CDR3 amino acids: CASSFAQGVEETQYF. The CDR3 DNA follows: TGTGCCAGCAGCTTCGCTCAGGGGGTGGAAGAGACCCAGTACTTC.

This chain links TRBV14 with TRBJ2-1, with 8 bases aligning to TRBD1. This CDR3 has 15 residues. V trimming: 4 bases; J trimming: 10 bases; junction bases outside the gene matches: 12. Germline V gene lookup returns CDR1 SGHDN and CDR2 FVKESK. The CDR3 region is CASSPTRQGYGEQFF. DNA for the CDR3: TGTGCCAGCAGCCCGACCCGACAGGGGTACGGCGAGCAGTTCTTC.

The rearrangement links TRBV4-3 to TRBJ1-5; unclear D gene. Germline CDR1 and CDR2: LGHNA and YSLEER. The CDR3 covers 13 residues. Trimming pared 1 base from V and 7 bases from J, leaving 8 bases between. The CDR3 sequence is CASSQVAGQPQHF. The DNA of the CDR3 is TGCGCCAGCAGCCAAGTGGCTGGGCAGCCCCAGCATTTT.

This clonotype was counted between two and nine times. The chain combines TRBV9 with TRBJ1-2; TRBD1 is a possible D gene (6 bases). Germline V gene data show CDR1 as SGDLS and CDR2 as YYNGEE. The CDR3 spans 15 residues. The V end was cut by 0 bases, the J end by 7 bases, with 16 bases between. CDR3 DNA: TGTGCCAGCAGCGTAGGTGGGGGCTTTGGTTCTGGCTACACCTTC. This codes for CASSVGGGFGSGYTF.

V usage is TRBV28 and J usage is TRBJ2-3, with 7 bases fitting TRBD1. The CDR3 loop spans 15 amino acids. The germline V gene encodes CDR1 MDHEN and CDR2 SYDVKM. With V trimmed by 3 bases and J by 6 bases, 9 bases remained unmatched. The CDR3 DNA reads TGTGCCAGCAGTTTTGCAGGGGGTAGGATCGATACGCAGTATTTT. It translates to CASSFAGGRIDTQYF.

V usage is TRBV7-2 and J usage is TRBJ1-2; TRBD1 matches at 7 bases. Trimming cost V 5 bases and J 5 bases; bases outside gene matches: 8. CDR1 and CDR2 (germline): SGHTA, FQGNSA. This CDR3 region has 14 residues. In DNA form, the CDR3 reads TGTGCCAGCAGCGCTGAAGGGGGCGCATATGGCTACACCTTC. The encoded protein is CASSAEGGAYGYTF.

This rearrangement joins TRBV6-2 or TRBV6-3 to TRBJ1-5; D is ambiguous. This CDR3 spans 14 amino acids. Germline V gene data show CDR1 as MNHEY and CDR2 as SVGEGT. The V gene lost 2 bases and the J gene lost 2 bases, with 7 bases spanning the gap. CDR3 protein: CASSYALGNQPQHF. The DNA of the CDR3 is TGTGCCAGCAGTTACGCCCTGGGCAATCAGCCCCAGCATTTT.

This clonotype was counted at least ten times. The V gene is TRBV24-1, the J gene TRBJ2-3; the D gene is possibly TRBD2 (5 bases). V was clipped by 4 bases and J by 4 bases, with 8 bases between them. Germline V gives CDR1 KGHDR, CDR2 SFDVKD. The CDR3 sequence is 13 residues long. The CDR3 loop is CATSDGGSDTQYF. The CDR3 coding sequence is TGTGCCACCAGTGACGGAGGATCAGATACGCAGTATTTT.

This clonotype showed up many times. The chain carries TRBV4-3 and TRBJ1-5; D uncertain. Trimming shortened V by 0 bases and J by 6 bases, and 12 bases separated the two germline ends. The CDR3 contains 15 residues. Germline V gives CDR1 LGHNA, CDR2 YSLEER. The CDR3 nucleotides read TGCGCCAGCAGCCAAGATGGATGGGTGGGTCAGCCCCAGCATTTT. Its translation is CASSQDGWVGQPQHF.

This rearrangement joins TRBV11-2 to TRBJ2-2; D uncertain. The germline gives CDR1 SGHAT, CDR2 FQNNGV. The CDR3 runs 14 residues. V was shortened by 2 bases and J by 6 bases, with 10 bases between the two germline ends. CDR3: CASSLFLVPGELFF. DNA of the CDR3: TGTGCCAGCAGCTTATTTCTAGTCCCCGGGGAGCTGTTTTTT.

In this sample, this clonotype turned up many times. V and J are TRBV12-3 or TRBV12-4 and TRBJ1-2; D gene unclear. The V end lost 6 bases, the J end lost 8 bases, and 10 bases lay between the germline ends. The CDR3 totals 11 residues. The CDR3 bases are TGTGCCAGCAGCTTGGGCCGGGGCTACACCTTC. Protein: CASSLGRGYTF.

The chain has TRBV5-1 and TRBJ2-3; D not certain. The length of the CDR3 is 15 residues. CDR1 SGHRS and CDR2 YFSETQ come from the germline V gene. Trimming left V 1 base short and J 2 bases short, with 11 bases between. CDR3 nucleotides: TGCGCCAGCAGCTTGCAAGGCCAAGTCACAGATACGCAGTATTTT. Its protein is CASSLQGQVTDTQYF.

V usage is TRBV25-1 and J usage is TRBJ1-4; 11 bases fit TRBD1. CDR3 length equals 20 residues. Germline-derived CDR1 and CDR2 are MGHDK and SYGVNS. J was trimmed by 0 bases and V by 6 bases; bases with no gene match: 15. CDR3 nucleotide sequence: TGTGCCAGCAGCACTACCCCGGACAGGGGGCGACCTGCAACTAATGAAAAACTGTTTTTT. Residues: CASSTTPDRGRPATNEKLFF.

A remark on this clonotype: A junction boundary mismatches the germline segment, possibly from a read error. The V and J genes are TRBV7-2 and TRBJ2-1; D possibly corresponds to TRBD2 (5 bases). The CDR3 has 16 amino acids. CDR1 is SGHTA and CDR2 is FQGNSA in the germline V gene. The CDR3 sequence is CASGLAYASSYNGQFF. Here the CDR3 DNA reads TGTGCCAGCGGCTTAGCATACGCTAGCTCCTACAATGGGCAGTTCTTC.

In its sample, this clonotype was seen once. As DNA, the CDR3 is TGTGCCTGGAGCGAAGGGGGGGCGCGTGACTATGGCTACACCTTC. This sequence encodes CAWSEGGARDYGYTF. The V and J genes are TRBV30 and TRBJ1-2; weak D call: TRBD1 (6 bases). CDR1 GTSNPN and CDR2 SVGIG come from the germline V gene (reference sequence). V was cut by 3 bases and J by 3 bases, with 17 bases left in between. This CDR3 has 15 residues. Based on the CDR3 plus reference TRBV30 and TRBJ1-2, the full variable domain is SQTIHQWPATLVQPVGSPLSLECTVEGTSNPNLYWYRQAAGRGLQLLFYSVGIGQISSEVPQNLSASRPQDRQFILSSKKLLLSDSGFYLCAWSEGGARDYGYTFGSGTRLTVV.

J is TRBJ2-1 and V is TRBV20-1; 16 nucleotides agree with TRBD2. In germline, CDR1 is DFQATT, CDR2 SNEGSKA (reference sequence). The length of the CDR3 is 13 residues. J gave up 15 bases and V 8 bases, and 10 bases lay outside the gene matches. CDR3 residues: CSSRGLAGGPVFF. CDR3 coding DNA: TGCAGTTCACGGGGACTAGCGGGGGGGCCAGTGTTCTTC.

This rearrangement joins TRBV12-3 or TRBV12-4 to TRBJ1-2; D is possibly TRBD1 (6 bases). The CDR3 is 14 residues long. V lost 7 bases to trimming and J lost 4 bases, with 16 bases between them. The CDR3 nucleotides are TGTGCCAGCACCCCCTCGGACAGAATCTATGGCTACACCTTC. The encoded protein is CASTPSDRIYGYTF.